The 14 T cell receptor beta chains presented below share a single source sample, sequenced in a study of blood T cell repertoires in COVID-19. The protocol was immunoSEQ multiplex PCR, while the TCRdb copy is restricted to in-frame clones and leaves out a portion. The sample includes a few hundred thousand clones, 88% of them seen just once. The source material was PBMCs or T cells enriched from blood (not recorded which). These receptors were taken from a woman aged 50 to 65 who had recovered from COVID-19.

This chain joins TRBV19 and TRBJ2-1; D possibly corresponds to TRBD1 (5 bases). The CDR3 loop spans 14 amino acids. Germline V CDR1 and CDR2: LNHDA, SQIVND (reference sequence). V shed 6 bases and J shed 5 bases, with 14 bases lying between them. The CDR3 bases are TGTGCCAGTAGACACAGGTATCGCGACAATGAGCAGTTCTTC. Its protein is CASRHRYRDNEQFF.

The V and J genes are TRBV11-2 and TRBJ2-5; 8 positions agree with TRBD2. Losses at the gene ends were 5 bases for V and 1 base for J; bases not matched to a gene: 9. There are 16 residues in the CDR3. Germline V gene data show CDR1 as SGHAT and CDR2 as FQNNGV. CDR3 nucleotides: TGTGCCAGCAGCCAGAGGCTAGCGGGTCCCCAAGAGACCCAGTACTTC. It translates to CASSQRLAGPQETQYF.

The V and J genes are TRBV28 and TRBJ2-7, with TRBD2 matching over 8 bases. With 6 bases clipped from V and 3 bases from J, the junction kept 16 bases outside the gene matches. Germline V gene sequence: CDR1 MDHEN, CDR2 SYDVKM. This CDR3 is built from 17 residues. CDR3 region: CASRGTFPGLGDYEQYF. In nucleotides, the CDR3 is TGTGCCAGCAGGGGGACCTTCCCGGGACTAGGGGACTACGAGCAGTACTTC.

The V call is TRBV27, the J call TRBJ2-3, with D perhaps matching TRBD2 (6 bases). V lost 0 bases and J lost 2, with 15 bases in between. The germline V gene has CDR1 MNHEY and CDR2 SMNVEV (reference sequence). The CDR3 length is 17 residues. CDR3 DNA: TGTGCCAGCAGTTTATCGCCTCCCGGGCGGGACACAGATACGCAGTATTTT. As protein: CASSLSPPGRDTDTQYF.

This clone was counted only a few times. V gene TRBV20-1 combines with J gene TRBJ1-2; no reliable D call. The germline V gene encodes CDR1 DFQATT and CDR2 SNEGSKA (reference sequence). Trimming stripped 3 bases from V and 2 bases from J, with 4 bases between. There are 11 residues in the CDR3. CDR3 coding DNA: TGCAGTGCTAGCGCGAACTATGGCTACACCTTC. It encodes CSASANYGYTF.

CDR3 amino acids: CASSLTVSNSYNEQFF. Written as DNA, the CDR3 is TGCGCCAGCAGCTTGACAGTATCCAACTCCTACAATGAGCAGTTCTTC. The chain recombines TRBV5-1 with TRBJ2-1, with unresolved D. V was pared by 1 base and J by 0 bases, with 11 bases between. The CDR3 loop spans 16 amino acids. From germline, CDR1 is SGHRS and CDR2 YFSETQ. Complete variable domain (other parts from reference TRBV5-1 and TRBJ2-1): KAGVTQTPRYLIKTRGQQVTLSCSPISGHRSVSWYQQTPGQGLQFLFEYFSETQRNKGNFPGRFSGRQFSNSRSEMNVSTLELGDSALYLCASSLTVSNSYNEQFFGPGTRLTVL.

The gene calls are TRBV2 and TRBJ1-5, with TRBD1 as a possible D gene (6 bases). The CDR3 spans 14 residues. Looked up from germline, CDR1 is SNHLY and CDR2 is FYNNEI. Trimming took 4 bases from V and 6 from J, leaving 13 bases between them. CDR3 nucleotide sequence: TGTGCCAGCAGTGGACAGGCGAAGGGTCAGCCCCAGCATTTT. Its protein is CASSGQAKGQPQHF.

This clone was observed once. This rearrangement joins TRBV27 to TRBJ2-7; 11 bases match TRBD2. The germline V gene has CDR1 MNHEY and CDR2 SMNVEV (reference sequence). The CDR3 is 21 residues long. Trimming removed 2 bases from V and 3 bases from J; junction bases left unmatched: 21. The CDR3 DNA is TGTGCCAGCAGTTTACACCAATATACTAGCGGGAGTCAACTTATGGTCTACGAGCAGTACTTC. As protein: CASSLHQYTSGSQLMVYEQYF.

V usage is TRBV19 and J usage is TRBJ1-2; 8 nucleotides agree with TRBD1. Unmatched junction bases numbered 5, after V lost 4 bases and J lost 1 base. In germline, CDR1 is LNHDA, CDR2 SQIVND (reference sequence). The CDR3 is made up of 15 amino acids. The CDR3 DNA reads TGTGCCAGTAGTAACTACAGGGGGAGTAACTATGGCTACACCTTC. It encodes CASSNYRGSNYGYTF.

The J gene is TRBJ1-2, the V gene TRBV2; tentative D call: TRBD1 (5 bases). The CDR3 loop spans 14 amino acids. Trimming shortened V by 0 bases and J by 8 bases, and 13 bases separated the two germline ends. From germline, CDR1 is SNHLY and CDR2 FYNNEI. For the CDR3, the DNA is TGTGCCAGCAGTGAAGCGGGCGACAGAAGAGGCTACACCTTC. Encoded protein: CASSEAGDRRGYTF.

The V call is TRBV28, the J call TRBJ2-2; 12 bases fit TRBD2. The V and J ends lost 8 bases and 5 bases, in that order; junction bases with no gene match: 3. CDR3 length equals 14 residues. The germline gives CDR1 MDHEN, CDR2 SYDVKM. CDR3 loop: CASGTSGRTGELFF. The CDR3 DNA sequence: TGTGCCAGCGGCACTAGCGGGAGGACCGGGGAGCTGTTTTTT. The entire variable domain, with the rest obtained from reference TRBV28 and TRBJ2-2, is as follows: DVKVTQSSRYLVKRTGEKVFLECVQDMDHENMFWYRQDPGLGLRLIYFSYDVKMKEKGDIPEGYSVSREKKERFSLILESASTNQTSMYLCASGTSGRTGELFFGEGSRLTVL.

This CDR3 is CASKPRGTSGGTDTQYF. DNA for the CDR3: TGTGCCAGCAAACCCCGGGGGACGAGTGGGGGAACAGATACGCAGTATTTT. J is TRBJ2-3 and V is TRBV5-5; possibly TRBD2 for D (6 bases). The CDR3 is 17 amino acids. Per germline, CDR1 SGHKS and CDR2 YYEKEE (reference sequence). The V and J ends lost 6 bases and 3 bases respectively, with 23 bases between them.

The chain uses TRBV2 and TRBJ2-7, with D perhaps matching TRBD2 (5 bases). The V gene's germline CDR1 is SNHLY and CDR2 FYNNEI. The CDR3 length is 14 residues. V was clipped by 7 bases and J by 5 bases, with 18 bases between them. Written as DNA, the CDR3 is TGTGCCAGCACCCAATCGGGGATACTACACGAGCAGTACTTC. Translated: CASTQSGILHEQYF.

CDR3 region: CASRLTGDGNTIYF. CDR3 nucleotides: TGCGCCAGCAGACTCACAGGGGACGGAAACACCATATATTTT. The V and J genes are TRBV5-1 and TRBJ1-3; the match to TRBD1 covers 7 bases. Germline CDR1 is SGHRS and CDR2 is YFSETQ. The V segment lost 5 bases and the J segment 4 bases; nucleotides outside the gene matches: 6. There are 14 residues in the CDR3.